The next 19 T cell receptor beta chains were all read from a single sample in a study of blood T cell repertoires in COVID-19 (dated by TCRdb to the early 2020s). The library was produced with the immunoSEQ multiplex PCR assay. This immuneACCESS table, as held by TCRdb, lists in-frame sequences with V and J called but not all clones. Of the missing ones, under half trace to an unresolved V gene in checked studies; the others have no known cause. Here the sample has about 130,000 clones; more than 85% occur a single time. The ten largest account for 2.5% to 3% of the sample. The sample taken for sequencing was peripheral blood. The origin of the receptors is a man aged 55 to 70 with active or convalescent COVID-19.

The V gene is TRBV6-5, the J gene TRBJ1-1, with D unclear. Germline V gives CDR1 MNHEY, CDR2 SVGAGI. V was trimmed by 2 bases and J by 1 base, leaving 8 bases between them. The CDR3 has 14 residues. The CDR3 is CASSYQSGNTEAFF. The DNA for the CDR3 is TGTGCCAGCAGTTACCAGTCAGGGAACACTGAAGCTTTCTTT.

The chain has TRBV7-9 and TRBJ1-6; the D is unclear. The V gene lost 8 bases and the J gene lost 2 bases, with 7 bases spanning the gap. The germline V gene has CDR1 SEHNR and CDR2 FQNEAQ (reference sequence). The CDR3 extends over 13 amino acids. CDR3 in amino acids: CASRTAYNSPLHF. CDR3 DNA sequence: TGTGCCAGCCGGACTGCCTATAATTCACCCCTCCACTTT.

The gene calls are TRBV7-8 and TRBJ2-5, with TRBD1 matching over 8 bases. With 4 bases clipped from V and 5 bases from J, the junction kept 0 bases outside the gene matches. CDR1 SGHVS and CDR2 FQNEAQ come from the germline V gene. The CDR3 has 12 residues. The CDR3 spells CASSWDRETQYF. CDR3 sequence (DNA): TGTGCCAGCAGCTGGGACAGGGAGACCCAGTACTTC. The variable domain in full, with the rest retrieved from reference TRBV7-8 and TRBJ2-5, is GAGVSQSPRYKVAKRGQDVALRCDPISGHVSLFWYQQALGQGPEFLTYFQNEAQLDKSGLPSDRFFAERPEGSVSTLKIQRTQQEDSAVYLCASSWDRETQYFGPGTRLLVL.

The rearrangement links TRBV19 to TRBJ2-7; 8 bases match TRBD1. Germline lookup yields CDR1 LNHDA and CDR2 SQIVND (reference sequence). The CDR3 contains 13 residues. Trimming cost V 7 bases and J 2 bases; bases outside gene matches: 4. The CDR3, as DNA: TGTGCCAGTAAACCGACAGGGGCCTACGAGCAGTACTTC. This codes for CASKPTGAYEQYF.

V gene TRBV23-1 combines with J gene TRBJ2-7, with 7 bases fitting TRBD1. TRBV23-1 is designated an ORF whose function remains uncertain. V shed 3 bases and J 2 bases; nucleotides not matched to a gene: 13. This CDR3 has 17 amino acids. CDR3 nucleotides: TGCGCCAGCAGTCATCCCGGGACAGTGATTACTACCTACGAGCAGTACTTC. Translating gives CASSHPGTVITTYEQYF.

The CDR3 region has the DNA TGTGCCGGTAACCAGGGGATCAATCAGCCCCAGCATTTT. It is translated as CAGNQGINQPQHF. This chain uses TRBV10-3 with TRBJ1-5, with D possibly being TRBD1 (6 bases). The ends were cut back, 11 bases at V and 3 bases at J, with 14 bases in the middle. CDR3 length: 13 amino acids. Germline V lookup: CDR1 ENHRY, CDR2 SYGVKD.

The rearrangement joins TRBV2 to TRBJ1-4; possibly TRBD1 for D (6 bases). V lost 1 base and J 10 bases, leaving 7 bases between the germline ends. The CDR3 is 12 residues long. Germline CDR1 SNHLY, CDR2 FYNNEI. The CDR3 reads CASSEDRAKLFF. The CDR3 nucleotides are TGTGCCAGCAGTGAAGACAGGGCAAAACTGTTTTTT.

This clone appeared a few times. The CDR3 loop reads CASSQAPAGGDTEAFF. As DNA, the CDR3 is TGTGCCAGCAGCCAAGCCCCGGCAGGGGGTGACACTGAAGCTTTCTTT. This chain links TRBV4-2 with TRBJ1-1, with 7 bases fitting TRBD1. This CDR3 is 16 amino acids long. Germline-derived CDR1 and CDR2 are LGHNA and YNFKEQ. The ends lost 1 base at V and 3 bases at J; junction bases unmatched: 8.

J is TRBJ1-2 and V is TRBV5-8; 9 nucleotides agree with TRBD1. Germline V gene lookup returns CDR1 SGHTS and CDR2 YDEGEE. The CDR3 spans 13 residues. Trimming at V came to 4 bases and at J to 8 bases, leaving 6 bases not matched to a gene. Here the CDR3 reads CASSTGQGRGYTF. For the CDR3, the DNA is TGTGCCAGCAGCACGGGACAGGGAAGGGGCTACACCTTC.

This clone was recorded only once. This chain uses TRBV18 with TRBJ2-7, with 10 bases fitting TRBD2. The CDR3 has 19 residues. Germline loops: CDR1 KGHSH, CDR2 LQKENI. V lost 6 bases, J lost 9 bases, and 26 bases stayed unmatched. The CDR3 nucleotides are TGTGCCAGCTCTCCGCCCAGGGTGGGTCGACCTAGCGGGAGAGGCGGGCAGTACTTC. It codes for CASSPPRVGRPSGRGGQYF.

This clone was seen a few times. The chain couples TRBV12-3 or TRBV12-4 to TRBJ1-1; D call uncertain. This CDR3 is built from 13 residues. The V gene lost 3 bases and the J gene lost 0 bases, with 5 bases spanning the gap. CDR3 coding DNA: TGTGCCAGCAGTTTCCAAATGAACACTGAAGCTTTCTTT. As protein: CASSFQMNTEAFF.

The chain employs TRBV11-3 and TRBJ2-3; D perhaps matches TRBD1 (6 bases). V was cut by 1 base and J by 4 bases, with 15 bases left in between. This CDR3 spans 16 amino acids. Per germline, CDR1 SGHNT and CDR2 YENEEA. In DNA form, the CDR3 reads TGTGCCAGCAGCTTAGGCAATATGGGGGCCCCAGATACGCAGTATTTT. It is translated as CASSLGNMGAPDTQYF.

This sequence joins TRBV19 and TRBJ2-7; 10 bases are a match to TRBD1. The germline V gene has CDR1 LNHDA and CDR2 SQIVND (reference sequence). This CDR3 contains 15 residues. V lost 1 base and J lost 7; bases outside the gene matches: 7. The CDR3 DNA sequence: TGTGCCAGTAGTATAGCCCTGACAGGGGGCGAGGAGCAGTACTTC. Residues: CASSIALTGGEEQYF.

The chain uses TRBV5-4 and TRBJ2-5; the D is unclear. V lost 0 bases and J lost 1, with 13 bases in between. CDR3 length: 16 residues. Germline V gene lookup returns CDR1 SGHNT and CDR2 YYREEE (reference sequence). The CDR3 spells CASSLEIGEAQETQYF. The CDR3 DNA reads TGTGCCAGCAGCTTGGAAATTGGCGAGGCCCAAGAGACCCAGTACTTC.

A note on this clone: One end of the junction fails to match germline, which may point to a read error. The CDR3 here is CASSLHSAGGESEQYF. CDR3 nucleotides: TGTGCTAGCAGCCTACACTCCGCGGGAGGGGAAAGCGAGCAGTACTTC. The chain combines TRBV7-7 with TRBJ2-7; 9 nucleotides line up with TRBD2. This CDR3 has 16 amino acids. Per germline, CDR1 SSHAT and CDR2 FNYEAQ (reference sequence).

The chain uses TRBV20-1 and TRBJ2-7; TRBD1 is a possible D gene (6 bases). Trimming pared 3 bases from V and 4 bases from J, leaving 16 bases between. This CDR3 is built from 14 residues. Germline V gives CDR1 DFQATT, CDR2 SNEGSKA (reference sequence). CDR3 residues: CSASFSTGFYEQYF. The CDR3 DNA sequence: TGCAGTGCTAGTTTTAGTACAGGGTTTTACGAGCAGTACTTC.

The chain recombines TRBV9 with TRBJ2-2; unclear D gene. The CDR3 has 16 amino acids. Per germline, CDR1 SGDLS and CDR2 YYNGEE. V lost 4 bases to trimming and J lost 3 bases, with 16 bases between them. CDR3 DNA: TGTGCCAGCAGCCCTTATGCGGCAGCAGACACCGGGGAGCTGTTTTTT. This encodes CASSPYAAADTGELFF.

In nucleotides, the CDR3 is TGTGCCAGCAGAACTAGCACAGATACGCAGTATTTT. It encodes CASRTSTDTQYF. V is TRBV11-2 and J is TRBJ2-3, with D unclear. Germline-derived CDR1 and CDR2 are SGHAT and FQNNGV. The V end lost 6 bases, the J end lost 0 bases, and 4 bases lay between the germline ends. This CDR3 region has 12 residues. Using reference TRBV11-2 and TRBJ2-3 for the parts outside the CDR3, the full variable domain is EAGVAQSPRYKIIEKRQSVAFWCNPISGHATLYWYQQILGQGPKLLIQFQNNGVVDDSQLPKDRFSAERLKGVDSTLKIQPAKLEDSAVYLCASRTSTDTQYFGPGTRLTVL.

DNA of the CDR3: TGTGCCAGCAGCTTAACTCCGCAGGAGAACACTGAAGCTTTCTTT. Protein product: CASSLTPQENTEAFF. The chain couples TRBV7-9 to TRBJ1-1; D is unclear. The V gene's germline CDR1 is SEHNR and CDR2 FQNEAQ (reference sequence). The CDR3 runs 15 residues. V was clipped by 2 bases and J by 1 base, with 11 bases between them.